Following are 15 T cell receptor beta chains from one sample sequenced in a study of cytomegalovirus exposure and HLA in healthy donors. The PCR contained 60 Vbeta and 13 Jbeta primers. TCRdb's table, derived via immunoSEQ multiplex PCR, lists solely in-frame clones and lacks some. This table holds more than 95,000 clones, less than 80% found once. The sequencing sample was made of PBMCs. These TCRs come from a woman aged 40 to 50 in good health and CMV-seropositive.

V gene TRBV10-3 combines with J gene TRBJ2-5; 9 bases are shared with TRBD1. CDR1 ENHRY and CDR2 SYGVKD come from the germline V gene. V dropped 2 bases and J dropped 4; count of bases not matched to a gene: 8. CDR3 length equals 16 residues. CDR3: CAISEGGQGIGETQYF. The CDR3 region has the DNA TGTGCCATCAGTGAGGGAGGACAGGGGATTGGAGAGACCCAGTACTTC.

In this sample, this clone turned up a few times. This chain uses TRBV29-1 with TRBJ1-2, with unresolved D. From germline, CDR1 is SQVTM and CDR2 ANQGSEA. V dropped 2 bases and J dropped 6 bases, with 16 bases sitting between them. This CDR3 is 14 amino acids long. In DNA form, the CDR3 reads TGCAGCGTTGAATGGGTGGGTTGGGCAAATGGCTACACCTTC. As protein: CSVEWVGWANGYTF.

The genes are TRBV18 and TRBJ2-7; TRBD2 agrees at 7 bases. After removal of 3 bases from V and 1 base from J, the junction contained 12 bases not matched to a gene. CDR3 length: 17 amino acids. Per germline, CDR1 KGHSH and CDR2 LQKENI. DNA of the CDR3: TGTGCCAGCTCACCCCTCCCGGGCGGGAGCCAATCCTACGAGCAGTACTTC. As protein: CASSPLPGGSQSYEQYF.

This chain connects TRBV6-4 to TRBJ2-2, with D perhaps matching TRBD1 (5 bases). Germline values: CDR1 MRHNA, CDR2 SNTAGT. Trimming took 3 bases from V and 6 from J, leaving 8 bases between them. CDR3 length equals 13 residues. CDR3 loop: CASSEWGSGELFF. In DNA form, the CDR3 reads TGTGCCAGCAGTGAGTGGGGCTCCGGGGAGCTGTTTTTT.

The chain carries TRBV7-2 and TRBJ2-7; 7 nucleotides agree with TRBD1. Per the germline V gene, CDR1 is SGHTA and CDR2 is FQGNSA. The CDR3 spans 17 residues. The trim removed 0 bases at V and 4 bases at J, leaving 12 bases unmatched. The CDR3 sequence: CASSLALRGGLRYEQYF. The CDR3 bases are TGTGCCAGCAGCTTAGCGCTAAGAGGGGGCTTAAGATACGAGCAGTACTTC.

The V gene is TRBV5-1, the J gene TRBJ2-7; tentatively, D is TRBD2 (5 bases). There are 15 residues in the CDR3. Germline CDR1 SGHRS, CDR2 YFSETQ. Trimming shortened V by 1 base and J by 3 bases, and 14 bases separated the two germline ends. The DNA of the CDR3 is TGCGCCAGCAGCTTGAGTCTCGGACTCCGCTACGAGCAGTACTTC. Protein: CASSLSLGLRYEQYF. Drawing the rest from reference TRBV5-1 and TRBJ2-7, the complete variable domain is KAGVTQTPRYLIKTRGQQVTLSCSPISGHRSVSWYQQTPGQGLQFLFEYFSETQRNKGNFPGRFSGRQFSNSRSEMNVSTLELGDSALYLCASSLSLGLRYEQYFGPGTRLTVT.

In its sample, this clone was seen a few times. The genes are TRBV5-1 and TRBJ1-5, with D possibly being TRBD1 (5 bases). V lost 2 bases and J lost 8, with 11 bases in between. From germline, CDR1 is SGHRS and CDR2 YFSETQ. The CDR3 runs to 13 residues. DNA of the CDR3: TGCGCCAGCAGCTTAGGGGTAGACGAGCCCCAGCATTTT. Translated: CASSLGVDEPQHF.

V gene TRBV28 combines with J gene TRBJ2-7; D not resolved. CDR3 length: 14 residues. CDR1 is MDHEN and CDR2 is SYDVKM in the germline V gene. Trimming shortened V by 2 bases and J by 4 bases, and 12 bases separated the two germline ends. The CDR3 DNA sequence: TGTGCCAGCAGTTTACCAGGAAGATTTTACGAGCAGTACTTC. It yields the protein CASSLPGRFYEQYF.

The chain links TRBV5-1 to TRBJ2-7, with TRBD1 matching 9 bases. The germline V gene encodes CDR1 SGHRS and CDR2 YFSETQ. V trimming: 4 bases; J trimming: 5 bases; junction bases outside the gene matches: 10. The CDR3 totals 15 residues. CDR3 amino acids: CASSRTGGEGNEQYF. In DNA form, the CDR3 reads TGCGCCAGCAGCCGCACAGGGGGCGAAGGAAACGAGCAGTACTTC.

V gene TRBV7-9 combines with J gene TRBJ2-2, with D possibly TRBD1 on 6 matching bases. Trimming removed 11 bases from V and 0 bases from J, with 22 bases in between. The CDR3 runs to 17 residues. Per germline, CDR1 SEHNR and CDR2 FQNEAQ (reference sequence). DNA of the CDR3: TGTGCCGGACCATGGACAGAAATACTACCGAACACCGGGGAGCTGTTTTTT. Encoded protein: CAGPWTEILPNTGELFF.

The gene calls are TRBV7-2 and TRBJ2-7; tentatively, D is TRBD2 (6 bases). Deletions cut 2 bases from V and 2 bases from J, with 13 bases between. There are 15 residues in the CDR3. Germline assignment: CDR1 SGHTA and CDR2 FQGNSA. The CDR3 bases are TGTGCCAGCAGCTTAAGGTCCAGCGGGCCCTACGAGCAGTACTTC. Translating it yields CASSLRSSGPYEQYF.

The chain is built from TRBV7-9 and TRBJ2-2; a weak D match, TRBD1 (5 bases). Germline CDR1 reads SEHNR; CDR2 reads FQNEAQ (reference sequence). V lost 4 bases and J 5 bases, leaving 8 bases between the germline ends. CDR3 length equals 13 residues. CDR3 sequence: CASSSQGTGELFF. CDR3 DNA sequence: TGTGCCAGCAGCTCCCAGGGAACCGGGGAGCTGTTTTTT.

V gene TRBV7-2 combines with J gene TRBJ1-1, with D unclear. The germline V gene encodes CDR1 SGHTA and CDR2 FQGNSA. Trimming left V 2 bases short and J 6 bases short, with 22 bases between. CDR3 length equals 17 residues. The CDR3 region is CASSLTFIRIPLAEAFF. In DNA, the CDR3 is TGTGCCAGCAGCTTAACATTCATCCGAATCCCGCTTGCTGAAGCTTTCTTT.

In this sample, this clone turned up a few times. The chain joins TRBV5-6 to TRBJ2-7; D might be TRBD2 (6 bases). Germline V gene data show CDR1 as SGHDT and CDR2 as YYEEEE. Trimming took 4 bases from V and 3 from J, leaving 17 bases between them. This CDR3 is 15 amino acids long. The CDR3 is CASSLGVAANYEQYF. As DNA, the CDR3 is TGTGCCAGCAGCCTCGGGGTAGCGGCAAACTACGAGCAGTACTTC.

The chain combines TRBV2 with TRBJ2-5; 8 bases are a match to TRBD1. V dropped 0 bases and J dropped 13; count of bases not matched to a gene: 7. The CDR3 is made up of 13 amino acids. Germline loops: CDR1 SNHLY, CDR2 FYNNEI. The CDR3 DNA reads TGTGCCAGCAGTGAAGCGCCAGTAGGACAGGGGTACTTC. Translating it yields CASSEAPVGQGYF.